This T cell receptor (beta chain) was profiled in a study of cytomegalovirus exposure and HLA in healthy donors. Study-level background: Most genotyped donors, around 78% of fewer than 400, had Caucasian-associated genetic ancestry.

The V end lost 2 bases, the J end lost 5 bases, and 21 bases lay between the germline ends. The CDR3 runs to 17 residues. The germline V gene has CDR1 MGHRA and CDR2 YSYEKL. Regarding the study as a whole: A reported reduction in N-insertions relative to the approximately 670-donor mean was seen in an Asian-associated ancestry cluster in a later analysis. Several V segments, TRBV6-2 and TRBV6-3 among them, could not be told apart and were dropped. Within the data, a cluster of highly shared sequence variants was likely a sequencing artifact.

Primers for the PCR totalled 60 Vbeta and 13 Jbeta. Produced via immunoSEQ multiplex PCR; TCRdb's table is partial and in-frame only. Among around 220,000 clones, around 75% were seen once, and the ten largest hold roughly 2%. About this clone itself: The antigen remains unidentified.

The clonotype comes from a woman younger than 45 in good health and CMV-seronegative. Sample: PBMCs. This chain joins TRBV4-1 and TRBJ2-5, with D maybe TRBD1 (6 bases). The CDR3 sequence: CASSQYSSQGTRETQYF. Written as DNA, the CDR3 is TGCGCCAGCAGCCAATACTCCTCACAGGGTACCCGGGAGACCCAGTACTTC.